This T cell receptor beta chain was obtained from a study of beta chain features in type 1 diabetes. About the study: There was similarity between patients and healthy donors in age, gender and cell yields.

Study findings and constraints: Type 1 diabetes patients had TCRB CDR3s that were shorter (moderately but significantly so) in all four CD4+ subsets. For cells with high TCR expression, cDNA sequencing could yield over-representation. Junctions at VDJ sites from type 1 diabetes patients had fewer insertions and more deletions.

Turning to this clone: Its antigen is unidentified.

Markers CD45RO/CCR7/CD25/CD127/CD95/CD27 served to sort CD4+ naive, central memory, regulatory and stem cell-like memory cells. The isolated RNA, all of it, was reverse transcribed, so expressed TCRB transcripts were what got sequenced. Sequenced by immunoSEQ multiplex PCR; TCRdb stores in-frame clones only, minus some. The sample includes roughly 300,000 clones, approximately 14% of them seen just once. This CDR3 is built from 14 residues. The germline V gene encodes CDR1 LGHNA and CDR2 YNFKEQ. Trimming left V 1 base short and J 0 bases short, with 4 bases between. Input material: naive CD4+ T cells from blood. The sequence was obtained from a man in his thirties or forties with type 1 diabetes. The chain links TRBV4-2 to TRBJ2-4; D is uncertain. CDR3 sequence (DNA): TGTGCCAGCAGCCAAGCCCTAGCCAAAAACATTCAGTACTTC. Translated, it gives CASSQALAKNIQYF.